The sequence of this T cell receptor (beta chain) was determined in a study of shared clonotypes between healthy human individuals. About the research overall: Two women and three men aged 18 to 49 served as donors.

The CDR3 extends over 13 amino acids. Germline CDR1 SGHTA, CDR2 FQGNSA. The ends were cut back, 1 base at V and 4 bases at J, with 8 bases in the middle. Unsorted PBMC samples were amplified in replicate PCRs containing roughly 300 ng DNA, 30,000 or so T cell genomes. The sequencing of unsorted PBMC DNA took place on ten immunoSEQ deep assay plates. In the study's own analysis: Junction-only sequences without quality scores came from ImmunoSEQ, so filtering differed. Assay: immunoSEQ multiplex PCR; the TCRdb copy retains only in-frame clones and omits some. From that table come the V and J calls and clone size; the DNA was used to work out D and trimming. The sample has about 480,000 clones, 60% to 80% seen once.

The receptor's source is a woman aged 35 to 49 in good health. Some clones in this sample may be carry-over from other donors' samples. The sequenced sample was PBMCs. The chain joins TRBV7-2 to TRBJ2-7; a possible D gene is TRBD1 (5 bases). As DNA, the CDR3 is TGTGCCAGCAGCTTAGGGAGACAGTACGAGCAGTACTTC. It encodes CASSLGRQYEQYF.